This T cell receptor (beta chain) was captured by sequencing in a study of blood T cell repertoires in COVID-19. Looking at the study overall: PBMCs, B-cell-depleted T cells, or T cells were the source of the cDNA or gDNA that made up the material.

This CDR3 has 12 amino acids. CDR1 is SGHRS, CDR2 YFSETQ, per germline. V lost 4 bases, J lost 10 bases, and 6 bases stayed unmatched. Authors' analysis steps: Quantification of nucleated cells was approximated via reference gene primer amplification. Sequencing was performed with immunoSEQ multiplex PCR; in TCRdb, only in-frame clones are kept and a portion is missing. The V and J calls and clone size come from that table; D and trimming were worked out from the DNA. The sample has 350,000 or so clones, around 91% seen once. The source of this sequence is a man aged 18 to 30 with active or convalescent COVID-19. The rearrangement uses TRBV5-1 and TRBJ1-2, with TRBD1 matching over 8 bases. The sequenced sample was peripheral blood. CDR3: CASSLGQEDYTF. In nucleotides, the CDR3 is TGCGCCAGCAGCCTGGGACAGGAAGACTACACCTTC.